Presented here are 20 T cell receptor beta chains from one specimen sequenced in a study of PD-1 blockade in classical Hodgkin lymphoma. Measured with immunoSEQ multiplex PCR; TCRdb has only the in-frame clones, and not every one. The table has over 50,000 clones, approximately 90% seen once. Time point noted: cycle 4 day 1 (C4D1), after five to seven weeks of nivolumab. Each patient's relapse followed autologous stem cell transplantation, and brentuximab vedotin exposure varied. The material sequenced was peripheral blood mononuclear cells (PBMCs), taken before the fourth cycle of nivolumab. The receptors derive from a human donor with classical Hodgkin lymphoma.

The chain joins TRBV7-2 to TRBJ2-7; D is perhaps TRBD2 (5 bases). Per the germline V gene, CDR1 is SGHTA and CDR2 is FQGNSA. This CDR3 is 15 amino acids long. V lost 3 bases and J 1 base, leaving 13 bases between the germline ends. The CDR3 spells CASSLAVGASYEQYF. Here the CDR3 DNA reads TGTGCCAGCAGCTTGGCCGTGGGAGCTTCCTACGAGCAGTACTTC.

The DNA for the CDR3 is TGCAGCGTTGAGGGTCGGGGGGGCTCTGAGCAGTTCTTC. This encodes CSVEGRGGSEQFF. The V and J genes are TRBV29-1 and TRBJ2-1, with 8 bases lining up with TRBD2. V gave up 3 bases and J gave up 9 bases; unmatched junction bases: 7. Per the germline V gene, CDR1 is SQVTM and CDR2 is ANQGSEA. This CDR3 spans 13 amino acids.

CDR3 protein: CASSYGRGRHTEAFF. CDR3 nucleotide sequence: TGTGCCAGCAGTTACGGCAGGGGGAGGCACACTGAAGCTTTCTTT. V and J are TRBV6-5 and TRBJ1-1, with 7 bases aligning to TRBD1. Germline CDR1 MNHEY, CDR2 SVGAGI. J was trimmed by 3 bases and V by 2 bases; bases with no gene match: 6. CDR3 length equals 15 residues.

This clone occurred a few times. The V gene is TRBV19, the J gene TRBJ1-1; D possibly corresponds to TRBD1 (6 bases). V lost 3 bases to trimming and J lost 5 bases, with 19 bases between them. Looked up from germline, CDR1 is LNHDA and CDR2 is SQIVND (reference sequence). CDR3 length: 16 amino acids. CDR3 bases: TGTGCCAGTAGTATCCGCCCCCCAGGGGAGTGGACTGAAGCTTTCTTT. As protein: CASSIRPPGEWTEAFF.

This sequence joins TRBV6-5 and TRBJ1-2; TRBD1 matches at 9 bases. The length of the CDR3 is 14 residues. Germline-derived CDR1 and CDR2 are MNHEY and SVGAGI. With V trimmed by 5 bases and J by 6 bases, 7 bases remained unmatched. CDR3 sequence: CASSNRDRVNGYTF. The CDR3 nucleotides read TGTGCCAGCAGTAACCGGGACAGGGTCAATGGCTACACCTTC.

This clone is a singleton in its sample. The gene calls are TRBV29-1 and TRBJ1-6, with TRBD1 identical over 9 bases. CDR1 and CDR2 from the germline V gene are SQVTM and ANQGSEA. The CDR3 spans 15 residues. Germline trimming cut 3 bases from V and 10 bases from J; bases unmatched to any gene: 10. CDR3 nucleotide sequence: TGCAGCGTTGACTTTTCGGGACAGGGAGGATCACCCCTCCACTTT. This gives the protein CSVDFSGQGGSPLHF.

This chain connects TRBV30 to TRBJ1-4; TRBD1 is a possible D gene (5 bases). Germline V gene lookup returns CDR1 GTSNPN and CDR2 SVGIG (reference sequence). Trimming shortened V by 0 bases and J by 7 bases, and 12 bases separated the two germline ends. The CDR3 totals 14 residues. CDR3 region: CAWSVLGGGEKLFF. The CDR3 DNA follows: TGTGCCTGGAGTGTATTGGGGGGTGGTGAAAAACTGTTTTTT.

For the CDR3, the DNA is TGTGCCAGCAGCTTAGGTGCGGGGGGGATTAACAATGAGCAGTTCTTC. It yields the protein CASSLGAGGINNEQFF. The chain employs TRBV11-2 and TRBJ2-1; 9 positions match TRBD2. Germline assignment: CDR1 SGHAT and CDR2 FQNNGV. The V segment lost 1 base and the J segment 5 bases; nucleotides outside the gene matches: 6. The CDR3 is made up of 16 amino acids.

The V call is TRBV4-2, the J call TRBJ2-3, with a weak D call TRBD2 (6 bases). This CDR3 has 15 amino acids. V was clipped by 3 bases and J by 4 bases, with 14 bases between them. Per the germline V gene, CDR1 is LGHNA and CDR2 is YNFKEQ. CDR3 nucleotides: TGTGCCAGCAGCCACTCGGGGGTGGGCCCAGATACGCAGTATTTT. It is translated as CASSHSGVGPDTQYF.

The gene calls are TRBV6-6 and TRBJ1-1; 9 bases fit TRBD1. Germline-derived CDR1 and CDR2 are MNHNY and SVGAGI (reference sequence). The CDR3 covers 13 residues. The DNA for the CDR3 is TGTGCTGTCCGGGACAGGGTATACACTGAAGCTTTCTTT. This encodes CAVRDRVYTEAFF.

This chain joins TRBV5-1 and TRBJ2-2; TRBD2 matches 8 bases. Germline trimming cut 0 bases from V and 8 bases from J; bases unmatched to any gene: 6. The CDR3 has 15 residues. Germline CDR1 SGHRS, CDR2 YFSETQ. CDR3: CASSLDGTSAGELFF. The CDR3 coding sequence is TGCGCCAGCAGCTTGGACGGGACTAGTGCTGGGGAGCTGTTTTTT.

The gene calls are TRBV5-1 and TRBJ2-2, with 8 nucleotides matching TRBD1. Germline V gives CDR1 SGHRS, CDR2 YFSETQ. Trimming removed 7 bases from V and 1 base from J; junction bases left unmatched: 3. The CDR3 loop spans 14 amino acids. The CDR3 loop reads CASSGTGNTGELFF. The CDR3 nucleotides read TGCGCCAGCTCCGGGACAGGGAACACCGGGGAGCTGTTTTTT.

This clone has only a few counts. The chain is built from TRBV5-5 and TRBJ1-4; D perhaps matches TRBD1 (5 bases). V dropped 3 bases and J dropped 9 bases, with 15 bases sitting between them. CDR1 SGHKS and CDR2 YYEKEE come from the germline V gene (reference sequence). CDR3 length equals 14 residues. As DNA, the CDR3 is TGTGCCAGCAGCTCGGAGGGGCCAGAAAAAAAACTGTTTTTT. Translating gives CASSSEGPEKKLFF.

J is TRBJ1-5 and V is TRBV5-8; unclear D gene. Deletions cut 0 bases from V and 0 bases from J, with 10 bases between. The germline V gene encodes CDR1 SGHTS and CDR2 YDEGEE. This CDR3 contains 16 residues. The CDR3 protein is CASSLGTDSSNQPQHF. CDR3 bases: TGTGCCAGCAGCTTGGGGACGGACTCTAGCAATCAGCCCCAGCATTTT.

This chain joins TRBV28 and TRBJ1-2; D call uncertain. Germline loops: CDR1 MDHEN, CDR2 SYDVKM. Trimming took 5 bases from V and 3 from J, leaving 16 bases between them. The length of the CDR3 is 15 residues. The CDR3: CASSETGTVDYGYTF. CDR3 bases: TGTGCCAGCAGTGAGACGGGTACCGTAGACTATGGCTACACCTTC.

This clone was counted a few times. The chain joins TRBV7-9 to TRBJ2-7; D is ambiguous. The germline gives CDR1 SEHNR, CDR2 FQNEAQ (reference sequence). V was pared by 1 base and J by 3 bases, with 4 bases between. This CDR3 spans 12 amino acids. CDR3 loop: CASSLGFYEQYF. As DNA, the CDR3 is TGTGCCAGCAGCTTAGGCTTCTACGAGCAGTACTTC.

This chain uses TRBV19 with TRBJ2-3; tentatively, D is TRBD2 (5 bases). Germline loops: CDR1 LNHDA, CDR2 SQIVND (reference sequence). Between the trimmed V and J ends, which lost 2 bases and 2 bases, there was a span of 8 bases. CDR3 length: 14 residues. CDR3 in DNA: TGTGCCAGTAGTATATCGGGGTCCACAGATACGCAGTATTTT. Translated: CASSISGSTDTQYF.

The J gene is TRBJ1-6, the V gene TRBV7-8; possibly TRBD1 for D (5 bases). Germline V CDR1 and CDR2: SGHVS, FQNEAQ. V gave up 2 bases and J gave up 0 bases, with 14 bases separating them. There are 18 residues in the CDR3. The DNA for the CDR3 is TGTGCCAGCAGCTTATTGTGGGGGGACCTCTCCTATAATTCACCCCTCCACTTT. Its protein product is CASSLLWGDLSYNSPLHF.

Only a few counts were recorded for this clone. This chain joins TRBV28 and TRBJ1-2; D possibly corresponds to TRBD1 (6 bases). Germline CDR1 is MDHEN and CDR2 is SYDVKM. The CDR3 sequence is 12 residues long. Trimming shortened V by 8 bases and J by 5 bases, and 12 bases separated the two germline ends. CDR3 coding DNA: TGTGCCAGCTTTCGGAGGGGGTATGGCTACACCTTC. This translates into CASFRRGYGYTF.

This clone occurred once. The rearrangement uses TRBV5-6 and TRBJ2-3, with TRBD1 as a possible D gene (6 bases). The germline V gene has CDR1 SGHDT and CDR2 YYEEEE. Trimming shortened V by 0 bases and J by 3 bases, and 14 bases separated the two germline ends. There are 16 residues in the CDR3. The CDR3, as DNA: TGTGCCAGCAGCTTGGTGGGGGCCGGGAAAACAGATACGCAGTATTTT. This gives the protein CASSLVGAGKTDTQYF.